This T cell receptor (beta chain) was sequenced during a study of T cell responses to AZD1222 COVID-19 vaccine. V was clipped by 4 bases and J by 6 bases, with 27 bases between them. CDR1 and CDR2 (germline): SGHVS, FNYEAQ. The CDR3 runs 18 residues. The study, taken as a whole, reports: Among AZD1222 vaccinees, only 5 to 7 were seropositive at baseline. Spike-specific TCR breadth and depth went up after people got two AZD1222 doses.

Some clones are missing from TCRdb's copy, which holds only in-frame ones; the method was immunoSEQ multiplex PCR. This sample has approximately 180,000 clones; 92% occur once, and the top ten carry over 9.5%. Concerning this clone itself: Its antigen is undetermined.

The TCR was taken from an adult in good health. The sample here was peripheral blood, taken on day 0 of AZD1222 vaccination. The V and J genes are TRBV7-6 and TRBJ1-2; TRBD1 is a possible D gene (5 bases). The CDR3: CASSSSPPDGTRADGYTF. Here the CDR3 DNA reads TGTGCCAGCAGCTCCTCCCCCCCCGACGGCACCAGGGCGGATGGCTACACCTTC.